The rows below give T cell receptor beta chains drawn from one sample of a study of cytomegalovirus exposure and HLA in healthy donors. The table came from immunoSEQ multiplex PCR; TCRdb's copy has only in-frame clones and leaves some out. The sample table sets out 150,000 or so clones. Sequenced: PBMCs. These receptor sequences come from a man between 18 and 29 years old in good health and CMV-seronegative. CDR3s leave out the opening cysteine and the closing phenylalanine or tryptophan. The order of the fields is V gene, CDR3 length, J gene, CDR3 protein.

TRBV7-3	14	TRBJ2-1	ASSFQEGASYNEQF
TRBV2	12	TRBJ1-4	ASSVGAGATKLF
TRBV7-2	13	TRBJ1-2	ASSLGGQGAKGYT
TRBV9	13	TRBJ2-7	ASSVGTGSSYEQY
TRBV19	10	TRBJ1-1	ASSIGRGEAF
TRBV11-2	12	.	ASSLEGTGTEQY
TRBV14	12	TRBJ1-2	ASSLSRGNYGYT
TRBV6-4	9	TRBJ2-3	ASSEGGTQY
TRBV28	14	TRBJ2-7	ASSLGARTVYYEQY
TRBV5-4	14	TRBJ2-3	ASSPSTRQFTDTQY
TRBV7-2	13	TRBJ2-1	ASSLIGGMYNEQF
TRBV27	13	TRBJ2-7	ASSPKAGASYEQY
TRBV29-1	13	TRBJ2-7	SVPNTGDGPYEQY
TRBV6-5	13	TRBJ2-7	ASSYRGDRGDEQY
TRBV4-3	13	TRBJ2-1	ASSFRTSGLEEQF
TRBV5-5	12	TRBJ2-1	ASSKPGTWNEQF
TRBV4-3	14	TRBJ2-5	ASSQAGLAGPGTQY
TRBV28	15	TRBJ1-2	ASSLPGTGASTYGYT
TRBV18	11	TRBJ1-1	ASSPREEAEAF
TRBV5-1	12	TRBJ2-1	ASSADRRGDEQF
TRBV25-1	14	TRBJ2-2	ASGRTGTGNPGELF
TRBV11-3	15	TRBJ2-5	ASSQNVGVTGQETQY
TRBV9	13	TRBJ2-2	ASSVDRGVTGELF
TRBV27	13	TRBJ2-7	ASSSPRDSTYEQY
TRBV11-2	13	TRBJ2-2	ASSPGTGFTGELF
TRBV6-6	14	TRBJ1-5	ASSYMGGENNQPQH
TRBV27	12	.	ASSFGTQQSEQY
TRBV9	11	TRBJ2-5	ASSKGDWETQY
TRBV5-4	10	TRBJ2-2	ASQPGPGELF
TRBV5-1	11	TRBJ2-7	ASSKDSIDEQY
TRBV5-4	13	TRBJ2-1	ASSLNSDPYNEQF
TRBV28	17	TRBJ2-3	ASSLPLIILAGNTDTQY
TRBV29-1	10	TRBJ2-1	SVEVTNNEQF
TRBV7-2	16	TRBJ2-2	ASSLAGTSGSWTGELF
TRBV10-3	12	TRBJ1-6	AISRDREDSPLH
TRBV13	14	TRBJ2-2	ASSLMSGGGSGELF
TRBV7-9	14	TRBJ2-1	ASSRGTSDPHNEQF
TRBV27	12	TRBJ1-6	ASTDYTISPYLH
TRBV5-5	15	TRBJ2-5	ASSEPGLAVRQETQY
TRBV6-4	11	TRBJ1-2	ASSDVGGENYT
TRBV5-4	14	TRBJ2-5	ASSSGLAGDQETQY
TRBV27	10	TRBJ1-1	ASMWAGGSSF
TRBV2	10	TRBJ2-3	ASSEVVAAQY
TRBV18	11	TRBJ2-2	ASSPPVTGELF
TRBV7-9	14	TRBJ2-3	ASSSFWTSGLNTQY
TRBV6-5	13	TRBJ1-1	ASSLSGIVNTEAF
TRBV7-9	12	TRBJ2-7	ASSLGTLPYEQY
TRBV5-1	9	TRBJ2-3	ASSQGDTQY
TRBV6-6	13	TRBJ2-7	ASSRRAGETYEQY
TRBV5-1	14	TRBJ1-4	ASSWMRQGAGEKLF
TRBV27	11	TRBJ2-2	ASSPENTGELF
TRBV2	12	TRBJ1-5	ASSDGRELQPQH
TRBV4-3	15	TRBJ1-5	ASSLSLQGRGNQPQH
TRBV6-5	11	TRBJ2-5	ATTPSYRGEQY
TRBV2	13	TRBJ2-5	ASIRGGLVGETQY
TRBV5-1	12	TRBJ2-7	ASSPPGQTYEQY
TRBV7-2	16	TRBJ2-7	ASSSRRRVGDLLYEQY